This T cell receptor beta chain is from a study of long-term antiretroviral therapy in people with HIV. The study, taken as a whole, reports: Diversity went up after ART and still fell short of transplant donor controls. Blood collection from the mid-2000s to the late 2010s possibly occurred under older ART regimens.

In regard to this clone: As yet, its antigen is unknown.

CDR1 is KGHSH, CDR2 LQKENI, per germline. The CDR3 consists of 15 residues. V lost 1 base to trimming and J lost 8 bases; unmatched junction nucleotides: 8. Run at survey level, the immunoSEQ assay was version v3.0. Generated by immunoSEQ multiplex PCR, the TCRdb table keeps only in-frame clones and is missing some. The repertoire holds approximately 20,000 clones, with around four fifths as singletons. The sequencing used unsorted PBMCs, collected 1.6 years after starting antiretroviral therapy. The gene calls are TRBV18 and TRBJ2-1; 7 bases align to TRBD2. The source is a man aged 35 to 55 with HIV. The CDR3 here is CASSPRAKGRDEQFF. In DNA, the CDR3 is TGTGCCAGCTCACCACGGGCCAAGGGGAGGGATGAGCAGTTCTTC. Supplemented by reference TRBV18 and TRBJ2-1, the full variable domain reads NAGVMQNPRHLVRRRGQEARLRCSPMKGHSHVYWYRQLPEEGLKFMVYLQKENIIDESGMPKERFSAEFPKEGPSILRIQQVVRGDSAAYFCASSPRAKGRDEQFFGPGTRLTVL.